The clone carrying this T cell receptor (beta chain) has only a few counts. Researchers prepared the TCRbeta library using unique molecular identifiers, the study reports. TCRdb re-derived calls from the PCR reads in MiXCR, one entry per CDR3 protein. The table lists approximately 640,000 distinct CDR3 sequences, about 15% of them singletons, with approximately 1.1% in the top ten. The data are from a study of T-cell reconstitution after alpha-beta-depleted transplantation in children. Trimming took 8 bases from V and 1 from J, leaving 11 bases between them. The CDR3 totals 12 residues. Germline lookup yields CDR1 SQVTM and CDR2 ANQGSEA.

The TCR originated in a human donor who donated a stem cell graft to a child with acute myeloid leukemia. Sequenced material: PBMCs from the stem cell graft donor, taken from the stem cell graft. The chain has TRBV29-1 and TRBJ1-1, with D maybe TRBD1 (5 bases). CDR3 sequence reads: CSSAGTNTEAFF. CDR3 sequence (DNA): TGCAGCTCCGCGGGGACGAACACTGAAGCTTTCTTT.